Following are 12 T cell receptor beta chains from one sample sequenced in a study of CD8+CD57+ T cells in acquired aplastic anemia. The TCR beta profiling, which covered VDJ combination and CDR3 sequence, was carried out using genomic DNA as the template. TCRdb independently ran MiXCR on the reads; one entry per CDR3 protein. This table has more than 100,000 distinct CDR3 sequences, 40% to 45% appearing once. The sequenced material came from sorted CD4+, CD8+, or CD8+CD57+ T cells (not recorded which) from PBMCs. The receptor set was obtained from a human donor in good health, serving as a control.

In this sample, this clonotype turned up a few times. The chain uses TRBV6-1 and TRBJ1-5; D gene ambiguous. CDR3 size: 12 residues. CDR1 MNHNS and CDR2 SASEGT come from the germline V gene. The V end was cut by 6 bases, the J end by 8 bases, with 11 bases between. The CDR3 sequence: CASRGLVEPQHF. In DNA form, the CDR3 reads TGTGCCAGCAGGGGCCTCGTGGAGCCCCAGCATTTT.

The J gene is TRBJ1-5, the V gene TRBV7-3; no clear D gene. The CDR3 loop spans 11 amino acids. Germline assignment: CDR1 SGHTA and CDR2 FQGTGA. Trimming removed 4 bases at V and 13 bases at J, with 11 bases between. The CDR3 DNA sequence: TGTGCCAGCAGCTCAACCTGGGTTCAGCATTTT. It is translated as CASSSTWVQHF.

V is TRBV5-4 and J is TRBJ1-6, with TRBD1 identical over 8 bases. The CDR3 extends over 14 amino acids. Germline loops: CDR1 SGHNT, CDR2 YYREEE (reference sequence). V trimming: 4 bases; J trimming: 10 bases; junction bases outside the gene matches: 7. CDR3 DNA sequence: TGTGCCAGCAGCCGACAGGGGAAGGGCTCACCCCTCCACTTT. It yields the protein CASSRQGKGSPLHF.

This clonotype was seen repeatedly, ten times or more. The chain has TRBV11-2 and TRBJ2-1; 8 positions match TRBD2. CDR3 length: 15 residues. CDR1 and CDR2 (germline): SGHAT, FQNNGV. Trimming removed 6 bases from V and 4 bases from J; junction bases left unmatched: 8. This chain's CDR3 is CASSQAGVDYNEQFF. In DNA form, the CDR3 reads TGTGCCAGCAGTCAAGCGGGAGTGGATTACAATGAGCAGTTCTTC.

This clonotype was seen once. The chain recombines TRBV3-1 with TRBJ2-3; no firm D call. Trimming pared 1 base from V and 0 bases from J, leaving 5 bases between. Germline V gene lookup returns CDR1 LGHDT and CDR2 YNNKEL (reference sequence). The CDR3 is made up of 14 amino acids. The CDR3 DNA is TGTGCCAGCAGCCAAGCCCCGAGCACAGATACGCAGTATTTT. The encoded protein is CASSQAPSTDTQYF.

J is TRBJ2-7 and V is TRBV25-1; unclear D gene. Trimming took 0 bases from V and 0 from J, leaving 6 bases between them. Germline V gene lookup returns CDR1 MGHDK and CDR2 SYGVNS. This CDR3 region has 14 residues. This CDR3 reads CASSEYSSSYEQYF. The CDR3 nucleotides are TGTGCCAGCAGTGAATACTCTAGCTCCTACGAGCAGTACTTC.

This sequence joins TRBV20-1 and TRBJ1-5; no clear D gene. Per germline, CDR1 DFQATT and CDR2 SNEGSKA (reference sequence). The CDR3 loop spans 14 amino acids. V was trimmed by 6 bases and J by 3 bases, leaving 15 bases between them. The DNA for the CDR3 is TGCAGTGCCAGGTCGGCGTCATACAATCAGCCCCAGCATTTT. Translating it yields CSARSASYNQPQHF.

The chain combines TRBV10-3 with TRBJ2-1; D remains ambiguous. V was shortened by 5 bases and J by 6 bases, with 8 bases between the two germline ends. Germline CDR1 reads ENHRY; CDR2 reads SYGVKD. CDR3 length: 12 amino acids. The CDR3 protein is CAISYPANEQFF. In nucleotides, the CDR3 is TGTGCCATCAGTTACCCCGCCAATGAGCAGTTCTTC.

This clonotype has ten or more counts. The CDR3 reads CASSQTSGGRDTQYF. The CDR3 coding sequence is TGTGCCAGCAGCCAGACTAGCGGGGGGCGAGATACGCAGTATTTT. V usage is TRBV7-2 and J usage is TRBJ2-3, with 13 bases that match TRBD2. V dropped 5 bases and J dropped 5; count of bases not matched to a gene: 4. CDR3 length: 15 amino acids. CDR1 is SGHTA, CDR2 FQGNSA, per germline.

The CDR3 nucleotides read TGCGCCAGCGCTCAGGACTCGCGCAATGAGCAGTTCTTC. Its translation: CASAQDSRNEQFF. The chain joins TRBV10-2 to TRBJ2-1; D is possibly TRBD2 (5 bases). Germline V lookup: CDR1 WSHSY, CDR2 SAAADI. V lost 8 bases, J lost 6 bases, and 14 bases lay in between. The CDR3 loop spans 13 amino acids.

This clonotype was counted a few times. This may come from a read error, since a much larger clone is one base off. The chain uses TRBV20-1 and TRBJ1-1; tentatively, D is TRBD1 (5 bases). Germline V gives CDR1 DFQATT, CDR2 SNEGSKA (reference sequence). The CDR3 totals 15 residues. Trimming left V 8 bases short and J 1 base short, with 20 bases between. The CDR3 DNA reads TGCAGTCCCAGTAGTTGGGGACGCAAGAACACTGAAGCTTTCTTT. Its protein product is CSPSSWGRKNTEAFF.

In this sample, this clonotype turned up many times. The chain is built from TRBV9 and TRBJ2-5; 8 bases fit TRBD1. After removal of 0 bases from V and 2 bases from J, the junction contained 0 bases not matched to a gene. CDR1 and CDR2 from the germline V gene are SGDLS and YYNGEE. This CDR3 is 14 amino acids long. The CDR3 nucleotides read TGTGCCAGCAGCGTAGACAGGGGGCAAGAGACCCAGTACTTC. This gives the protein CASSVDRGQETQYF.